The 25 T cell receptor beta chains reported below all come from one sample, sequenced in a study of blood T cell repertoires in COVID-19. Some clones are missing from TCRdb's copy, which holds only in-frame ones; the method was immunoSEQ multiplex PCR. The sample carries around 240,000 clones, approximately 85% recorded once. Material: PBMCs or T cells enriched from blood (not recorded which). The receptors stem from a woman between 45 and 60 years old who had recovered from COVID-19.

This clone was counted a few times. The chain links TRBV18 to TRBJ1-1; D may be TRBD1 (5 bases). Trimming shortened V by 2 bases and J by 6 bases, and 16 bases separated the two germline ends. CDR1 is KGHSH and CDR2 is LQKENI in the germline V gene. CDR3 length: 15 residues. CDR3 in amino acids: CASSPMAKAGAEAFF. The CDR3, as DNA: TGTGCCAGCTCACCAATGGCTAAGGCGGGGGCTGAAGCTTTCTTT.

The chain links TRBV9 to TRBJ2-3, with D possibly TRBD1 on 6 matching bases. Germline CDR1 SGDLS, CDR2 YYNGEE. Deletions cut 3 bases from V and 1 base from J, with 15 bases between. CDR3 length: 16 residues. As DNA, the CDR3 is TGTGCCAGCAGCGGGTTCTTGGGGGCTCGCACAGATACGCAGTATTTT. It yields the protein CASSGFLGARTDTQYF.

This rearrangement joins TRBV30 to TRBJ2-5, with 8 bases aligning to TRBD1. CDR1 GTSNPN and CDR2 SVGIG come from the germline V gene (reference sequence). The CDR3 is 13 amino acids. The V segment lost 3 bases and the J segment 4 bases; nucleotides outside the gene matches: 4. CDR3 sequence reads: CAWSSGGPETQYF. CDR3 DNA: TGTGCCTGGAGCTCAGGGGGCCCAGAGACCCAGTACTTC.

The V call is TRBV18, the J call TRBJ2-3, with D possibly TRBD2 on 5 matching bases. The germline CDR1 and CDR2 sequences are KGHSH and LQKENI. V dropped 2 bases and J dropped 2 bases, with 11 bases sitting between them. CDR3 length: 15 residues. In DNA, the CDR3 is TGTGCCAGCTCACCATATAAGGGAGACACAGATACGCAGTATTTT. Translation: CASSPYKGDTDTQYF.

The chain links TRBV7-6 to TRBJ2-2, with D possibly matching TRBD1 (6 bases). Germline assignment: CDR1 SGHVS and CDR2 FNYEAQ. V was clipped by 0 bases and J by 0 bases, with 11 bases between them. The CDR3 runs 17 residues. CDR3 residues: CASSLARQGSNTGELFF. CDR3 nucleotides: TGTGCCAGCAGCTTAGCGCGGCAGGGGTCGAACACCGGGGAGCTGTTTTTT.

V and J are TRBV30 and TRBJ1-2; D remains ambiguous. This CDR3 has 12 residues. Trimming stripped 1 base from V and 3 bases from J, with 6 bases between. Germline assignment: CDR1 GTSNPN and CDR2 SVGIG (reference sequence). In DNA, the CDR3 is TGTGCCTGGAGTGACAGCTACTATGGCTACACCTTC. It encodes CAWSDSYYGYTF.

The chain uses TRBV7-2 and TRBJ2-7; D is uncertain. The CDR3 spans 15 residues. CDR1 is SGHTA and CDR2 is FQGNSA in the germline V gene. Trimming took off 3 bases at V and 0 bases at J, with 12 bases between the two ends. The CDR3 DNA reads TGTGCCAGCAGCTTTTCTCGGTCAAGCTCCTACGAGCAGTACTTC. Amino acids: CASSFSRSSSYEQYF.

This chain connects TRBV10-3 to TRBJ2-3; the D gene is possibly TRBD1 (7 bases). V gave up 11 bases and J gave up 6 bases, with 21 bases separating them. CDR1 is ENHRY and CDR2 is SYGVKD in the germline V gene. The CDR3 loop spans 14 amino acids. DNA of the CDR3: TGTGCCTCAAGACAGGGTAAGGGGGGCGATACGCAGTATTTT. It translates to CASRQGKGGDTQYF.

CDR3 DNA: TGTGCCAGCTCGAAATCTTCCGGGACAGGGGTTGGAAACACCATATATTTT. Encoded protein: CASSKSSGTGVGNTIYF. The chain carries TRBV18 and TRBJ1-3; TRBD1 matches at 10 bases. This CDR3 is built from 17 residues. The germline V gene has CDR1 KGHSH and CDR2 LQKENI. V lost 6 bases to trimming and J lost 3 bases; unmatched junction nucleotides: 11. The full variable domain, completed using reference TRBV18 and TRBJ1-3, is NAGVMQNPRHLVRRRGQEARLRCSPMKGHSHVYWYRQLPEEGLKFMVYLQKENIIDESGMPKERFSAEFPKEGPSILRIQQVVRGDSAAYFCASSKSSGTGVGNTIYFGEGSWLTVV.

The chain uses TRBV7-9 and TRBJ2-7, with TRBD1 as a possible D gene (6 bases). The CDR3 extends over 13 amino acids. The germline V gene has CDR1 SEHNR and CDR2 FQNEAQ (reference sequence). The V and J ends lost 2 bases and 3 bases respectively, with 8 bases between them. CDR3 sequence reads: CASSLWTDYEQYF. The CDR3 nucleotides are TGTGCCAGCAGCTTATGGACAGACTACGAGCAGTACTTC.

The chain recombines TRBV12-5 with TRBJ1-6; 8 bases match TRBD1. The CDR3 runs 16 residues. J gave up 7 bases and V 6 bases, and 11 bases lay outside the gene matches. The germline CDR1 and CDR2 sequences are LGHNT and FRNRAP. CDR3 DNA: TGTGCTAGTGGCTTCGGCGGACAGGGCGGGAATTCACCCCTCCACTTT. Amino acids: CASGFGGQGGNSPLHF.

The chain carries TRBV10-3 and TRBJ2-7; TRBD2 might be the D (5 bases). The CDR3 has 16 amino acids. Germline values: CDR1 ENHRY, CDR2 SYGVKD. V lost 2 bases, J lost 2 bases, and 16 bases lay in between. CDR3 bases: TGTGCCATCAGTGAGGTTGATATAGCGAGCCCCTACGAGCAGTACTTC. Its translation is CAISEVDIASPYEQYF.

This rearrangement joins TRBV19 to TRBJ2-2; D unresolved. Germline lookup yields CDR1 LNHDA and CDR2 SQIVND (reference sequence). The CDR3 contains 15 residues. Trimming shortened V by 2 bases and J by 0 bases, and 7 bases separated the two germline ends. CDR3 coding DNA: TGTGCCAGTAGTATACCCCGTGCGAACACCGGGGAGCTGTTTTTT. Translation gives CASSIPRANTGELFF.

This clone was seen a handful of times. The V and J genes are TRBV28 and TRBJ2-1, with D maybe TRBD2 (6 bases). Germline CDR1 reads MDHEN; CDR2 reads SYDVKM. The CDR3 has 19 amino acids. V was pared by 6 bases and J by 6 bases, with 30 bases between. Here the CDR3 DNA reads TGTGCCAGCAGCCACCCAGGCGGGCGGAGGGCCTATTATACCAATGAGCAGTTCTTC. Translated, it gives CASSHPGGRRAYYTNEQFF.

The V and J genes are TRBV5-1 and TRBJ1-2; D is perhaps TRBD1 (5 bases). Looked up from germline, CDR1 is SGHRS and CDR2 is YFSETQ. Trimming took 3 bases from V and 3 from J, leaving 9 bases between them. The CDR3 extends over 13 amino acids. CDR3 sequence reads: CASSSGRDYGYTF. In nucleotides, the CDR3 is TGCGCCAGCAGCTCAGGGCGTGACTATGGCTACACCTTC. Looking up the rest from reference TRBV5-1 and TRBJ1-2 gives the full variable domain: KAGVTQTPRYLIKTRGQQVTLSCSPISGHRSVSWYQQTPGQGLQFLFEYFSETQRNKGNFPGRFSGRQFSNSRSEMNVSTLELGDSALYLCASSSGRDYGYTFGSGTRLTVV.

The V gene is TRBV28, the J gene TRBJ1-4; a possible D gene is TRBD1 (6 bases). V lost 1 base and J 9 bases, leaving 15 bases between the germline ends. The CDR3 is made up of 15 amino acids. Germline V CDR1 and CDR2: MDHEN, SYDVKM. This CDR3 is CASSLSPHRVQKLFF. In DNA form, the CDR3 reads TGTGCCAGCAGTTTATCCCCCCACAGGGTCCAAAAACTGTTTTTT.

The J gene is TRBJ2-1, the V gene TRBV5-5, with 13 nucleotides matching TRBD2. This CDR3 contains 14 residues. V lost 4 bases to trimming and J lost 8 bases; unmatched junction nucleotides: 3. Germline-derived CDR1 and CDR2 are SGHKS and YYEKEE (reference sequence). The CDR3 DNA reads TGTGCCAGCAGCCGGACTAGCGGGAGCTATGAGCAGTTCTTC. As protein: CASSRTSGSYEQFF.

The chain couples TRBV28 to TRBJ2-3, with 11 bases fitting TRBD2. This CDR3 has 16 amino acids. V lost 3 bases and J lost 6; bases outside the gene matches: 8. Germline loops: CDR1 MDHEN, CDR2 SYDVKM. The CDR3 coding sequence is TGTGCCAGCAGTTTGGCCGTGGTAGCGGGAGGGGATACGCAGTATTTT. Its protein is CASSLAVVAGGDTQYF.

The chain uses TRBV16 and TRBJ1-6; 10 positions agree with TRBD1. The V gene's germline CDR1 is KGHSY and CDR2 FQNENV. J gave up 6 bases and V 2 bases, and 7 bases lay outside the gene matches. The CDR3 totals 17 residues. The chain's CDR3 is CASSQRGTGVGNSPLHF. The CDR3 DNA sequence: TGTGCCAGCAGCCAACGCGGGACAGGGGTCGGTAATTCACCCCTCCACTTT.

The CDR3 DNA sequence: TGTGCCAGCAGCCGGGGGACAGATGGCTACACCTTC. It is translated as CASSRGTDGYTF. The chain recombines TRBV7-9 with TRBJ1-2; 7 nucleotides agree with TRBD1. Germline assignment: CDR1 SEHNR and CDR2 FQNEAQ (reference sequence). This CDR3 is built from 12 residues. V was pared by 5 bases and J by 6 bases, with 3 bases of the junction left unmatched.

The J gene is TRBJ1-6, the V gene TRBV5-8, with 7 bases that match TRBD1. CDR3 length: 14 amino acids. Germline CDR1 reads SGHTS; CDR2 reads YDEGEE. Trimming removed 4 bases from V and 10 bases from J; junction bases left unmatched: 8. In DNA form, the CDR3 reads TGTGCCAGCAGCCCGGATGACAGGGAGTCACCCCTCCACTTT. This gives the protein CASSPDDRESPLHF.

The CDR3 sequence: CASSTVGGWRPQHF. The CDR3 nucleotides are TGTGCCAGTAGCACAGTTGGGGGGTGGCGACCCCAGCATTTT. This chain joins TRBV19 and TRBJ1-5; D is perhaps TRBD1 (5 bases). V gave up 6 bases and J gave up 10 bases, with 19 bases separating them. The CDR3 totals 14 residues. The V gene's germline CDR1 is LNHDA and CDR2 SQIVND (reference sequence). Based on the CDR3 plus reference TRBV19 and TRBJ1-5, the full variable domain is DGGITQSPKYLFRKEGQNVTLSCEQNLNHDAMYWYRQDPGQGLRLIYYSQIVNDFQKGDIAEGYSVSREKKESFPLTVTSAQKNPTAFYLCASSTVGGWRPQHFGDGTRLSIL.

There are a few counts of this clone. The chain carries TRBV28 and TRBJ2-1; 8 nucleotides line up with TRBD2. CDR1 and CDR2 from the germline V gene are MDHEN and SYDVKM. The CDR3 is made up of 16 amino acids. With 0 bases clipped from V and 6 bases from J, the junction kept 7 bases outside the gene matches. CDR3 DNA sequence: TGTGCCAGCAGTTTATGGGCCAGCGGGAGCTTCAATGAGCAGTTCTTC. Translating it yields CASSLWASGSFNEQFF.

V is TRBV28 and J is TRBJ1-5; 11 bases match TRBD1. Looked up from germline, CDR1 is MDHEN and CDR2 is SYDVKM. This CDR3 is built from 17 residues. Trimming at V came to 4 bases and at J to 2 bases, leaving 7 bases not matched to a gene. The CDR3 DNA is TGTGCCAGCAGTTCGGGACAGGGGGGAACAGGCAATCAGCCCCAGCATTTT. Translating it yields CASSSGQGGTGNQPQHF. The variable domain in full, completed from reference TRBV28 and TRBJ1-5, reads DVKVTQSSRYLVKRTGEKVFLECVQDMDHENMFWYRQDPGLGLRLIYFSYDVKMKEKGDIPEGYSVSREKKERFSLILESASTNQTSMYLCASSSGQGGTGNQPQHFGDGTRLSIL.

The V gene is TRBV7-8, the J gene TRBJ2-7; a weak D match, TRBD2 (6 bases). V was clipped by 5 bases and J by 5 bases, with 22 bases between them. The CDR3 totals 16 residues. Germline CDR1 is SGHVS and CDR2 is FQNEAQ. The CDR3 sequence is CASSPMDMTRRNEQYF. CDR3 in DNA: TGTGCCAGCAGCCCCATGGATATGACTAGGCGAAACGAGCAGTACTTC.